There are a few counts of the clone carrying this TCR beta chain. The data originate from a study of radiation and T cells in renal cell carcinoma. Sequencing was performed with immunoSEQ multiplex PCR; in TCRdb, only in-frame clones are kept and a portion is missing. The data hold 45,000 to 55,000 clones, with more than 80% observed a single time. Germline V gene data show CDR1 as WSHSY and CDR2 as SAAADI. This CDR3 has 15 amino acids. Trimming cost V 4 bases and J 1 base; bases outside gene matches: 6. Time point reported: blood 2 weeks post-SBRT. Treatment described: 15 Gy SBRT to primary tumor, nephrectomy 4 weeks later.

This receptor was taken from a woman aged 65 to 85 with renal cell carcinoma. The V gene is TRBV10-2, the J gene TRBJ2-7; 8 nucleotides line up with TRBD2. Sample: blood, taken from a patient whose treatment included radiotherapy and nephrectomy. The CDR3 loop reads CASSVGSGGSYEQYF. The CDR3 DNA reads TGCGCCAGCAGTGTCGGGAGCGGGGGATCCTACGAGCAGTACTTC.